Listed below are T cell receptor beta chains from one sample, sequenced in a study of human T cells and chemical hapten exposure. One entry per CDR3 protein results from TCRdb running MiXCR on the RACE reads. This table has some 400,000 distinct CDR3 sequences, about 5.1% appearing once. The sample consisted of whole blood, taken in connection with sensitization to the hapten diphenylcyclopropenone (DPC). All receptors derive from a woman in her forties or fifties with alopecia areata. Some clones in this sample may be carry-over from other donors' samples. Each CDR3 is given with its conserved first and last residue. Fields, in order: V gene, D gene, clone size, CDR3 length, J gene, CDR3 protein, CDR3 DNA. A D gene is named only where the DNA matches it firmly. Clone size is stated in some rows and not others, as once, few, many or a class when expanded.

v_call: TRBV12-3/TRBV12-4
d_call: TRBD1
clone_size: NA
cdr3_length: 14
j_call: TRBJ1-2
cdr3_aa: CASSRSDRDDGYTF
cdr3_nt: TGTGCCAGCTCAAGATCGGACAGGGATGATGGCTACACCTTC

v_call: TRBV7-9
d_call: TRBD2
clone_size: many
cdr3_length: 17
j_call: TRBJ2-1
cdr3_aa: CASSPQGLAGGNNEQFF
cdr3_nt: TGTGCCAGCAGCCCTCAAGGACTAGCGGGGGGAAACAATGAGCAGTTCTTC

v_call: TRBV4-1
d_call: NA
clone_size: many
cdr3_length: 14
j_call: TRBJ1-1
cdr3_aa: CASSQGGGKTEAFF
cdr3_nt: TGCGCCAGCAGCCAAGGAGGGGGAAAAACTGAAGCTTTCTTT

v_call: TRBV6-4
d_call: NA
clone_size: NA
cdr3_length: 17
j_call: TRBJ2-6
cdr3_aa: CASSATGEGSGANVLTF
cdr3_nt: TGTGCCAGCAGTGCCACAGGGGAGGGCTCTGGGGCCAACGTCCTGACTTTC

v_call: TRBV20-1
d_call: NA
clone_size: NA
cdr3_length: 14
j_call: TRBJ2-7
cdr3_aa: CSASRGRVSYEQYF
cdr3_nt: TGCAGTGCTAGTAGGGGGAGGGTCTCCTACGAGCAGTACTTC

v_call: TRBV9
d_call: TRBD2
clone_size: many
cdr3_length: 16
j_call: TRBJ2-3
cdr3_aa: CASSVGQRGGTDTQYF
cdr3_nt: TGTGCCAGCAGCGTAGGACAGCGGGGGGGCACAGATACGCAGTATTTT

v_call: TRBV7-9
d_call: NA
clone_size: few
cdr3_length: 15
j_call: TRBJ1-2
cdr3_aa: CASSLDSNQHYGYTF
cdr3_nt: TGTGCCAGCAGCTTAGACTCTAATCAACACTATGGCTACACCTTC

v_call: TRBV6-2/TRBV6-3
d_call: NA
clone_size: many
cdr3_length: 14
j_call: TRBJ2-3
cdr3_aa: CASRTRGVTDTQYF
cdr3_nt: TGTGCCAGCAGAACCAGGGGAGTCACAGATACGCAGTATTTT

v_call: TRBV27
d_call: NA
clone_size: NA
cdr3_length: 13
j_call: TRBJ1-2
cdr3_aa: CASSLSLGIGYTF
cdr3_nt: TGTGCCAGCAGTTTATCGCTGGGGATCGGCTACACCTTC

v_call: TRBV4-1
d_call: TRBD1
clone_size: few
cdr3_length: 12
j_call: TRBJ1-4
cdr3_aa: CASSKGAGKLFF
cdr3_nt: TGCGCCAGCAGCAAGGGGGCGGGAAAACTGTTTTTT

v_call: TRBV27
d_call: NA
clone_size: many
cdr3_length: 15
j_call: TRBJ2-1
cdr3_aa: CASSLMGSGYNEQFF
cdr3_nt: TGTGCCAGCAGTTTAATGGGTAGCGGATACAATGAGCAGTTCTTC

v_call: TRBV9
d_call: NA
clone_size: many
cdr3_length: 14
j_call: TRBJ2-7
cdr3_aa: CASTPGLASYEQYF
cdr3_nt: TGTGCCAGCACTCCGGGACTTGCCTCCTACGAGCAGTACTTC

v_call: TRBV7-2
d_call: TRBD1
clone_size: few
cdr3_length: 14
j_call: TRBJ1-4
cdr3_aa: CASSRTGPNEKLFF
cdr3_nt: TGTGCCAGCAGCCGGACAGGACCCAATGAAAAACTGTTTTTT

v_call: TRBV6-2/TRBV6-3
d_call: TRBD2
clone_size: NA
cdr3_length: 13
j_call: TRBJ2-1
cdr3_aa: CASAGGTSGEQFF
cdr3_nt: TGTGCCAGCGCGGGGGGGACCTCCGGTGAGCAGTTCTTC

v_call: TRBV5-1
d_call: NA
clone_size: NA
cdr3_length: 14
j_call: TRBJ1-4
cdr3_aa: CASSVQEANEKLFF
cdr3_nt: TGCGCCAGCAGCGTACAAGAGGCTAATGAAAAACTGTTTTTT

v_call: TRBV21-1
d_call: NA
clone_size: many
cdr3_length: 14
j_call: TRBJ2-3
cdr3_aa: CASSSRQGADTQYF
cdr3_nt: TGTGCCAGCAGCTCGAGACAGGGGGCAGATACGCAGTATTTT

v_call: TRBV5-4
d_call: NA
clone_size: NA
cdr3_length: 17
j_call: TRBJ2-1
cdr3_aa: CASSSDGRASSYNEQFF
cdr3_nt: TGTGCCAGCAGCTCCGACGGACGGGCGAGCTCCTACAATGAGCAGTTCTTC

v_call: TRBV29-1
d_call: NA
clone_size: NA
cdr3_length: 14
j_call: TRBJ2-3
cdr3_aa: CSVGAGTSTDTQYF
cdr3_nt: TGCAGCGTTGGGGCGGGGACTAGCACAGATACGCAGTATTTT

v_call: TRBV18
d_call: NA
clone_size: few
cdr3_length: 13
j_call: TRBJ1-2
cdr3_aa: CASSHREGNGYTF
cdr3_nt: TGTGCCAGCTCGCACAGGGAGGGGAATGGCTACACCTTC

v_call: TRBV20-1
d_call: NA
clone_size: few
cdr3_length: 11
j_call: TRBJ1-2
cdr3_aa: CSARMDYGYTF
cdr3_nt: TGCAGTGCTAGAATGGACTATGGCTACACCTTC

v_call: TRBV7-9
d_call: NA
clone_size: many
cdr3_length: 11
j_call: TRBJ2-3
cdr3_aa: CASGSLDTQYF
cdr3_nt: TGTGCCTCCGGCAGCTTAGATACGCAGTATTTT